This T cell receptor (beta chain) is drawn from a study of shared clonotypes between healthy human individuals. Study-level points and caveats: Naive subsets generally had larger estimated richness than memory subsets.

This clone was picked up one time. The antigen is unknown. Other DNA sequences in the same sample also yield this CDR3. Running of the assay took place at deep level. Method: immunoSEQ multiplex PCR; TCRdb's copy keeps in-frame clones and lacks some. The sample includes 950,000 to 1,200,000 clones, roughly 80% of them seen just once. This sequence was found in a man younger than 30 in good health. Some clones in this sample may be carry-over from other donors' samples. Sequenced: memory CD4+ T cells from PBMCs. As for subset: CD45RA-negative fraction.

This CDR3 reads CASSYHNEQFF. DNA of the CDR3: TGTGCCAGCAGTTATCACAATGAGCAGTTCTTC. The V call is TRBV6-5, the J call TRBJ2-1; the D is unclear. Per the germline V gene, CDR1 is MNHEY and CDR2 is SVGAGI. The germline V and J ends were trimmed by 3 bases and 5 bases, with 2 bases remaining between them. The CDR3 sequence is 11 residues long.